This T cell receptor (beta chain) was found in a study of beta chain features in type 1 diabetes. Findings and caveats of the study: Shortening that was moderate but significant affected the TCRB CDR3s of Type 1 diabetes patients in all four CD4+ subsets. VDJ junctions from type 1 diabetes patients carried fewer insertions and larger deletions.

Sorting of CD4+ naive, central memory, regulatory and stem cell-like memory cells was performed via CD45RO/CCR7/CD25/CD127/CD95/CD27. The entirety of the isolated RNA underwent reverse transcription, so expressed TCRB transcripts were sequenced. Read counts averaged about 3.57 million for samples of naive, central memory and regulatory T cells. The method was immunoSEQ multiplex PCR; TCRdb's version includes in-frame clones alone and lacks a portion of them. The data show around 450,000 clones, roughly an eighth seen once. Of note for this clone: What it binds is not known.

Trimming took 2 bases from V and 1 from J; bases not matched to a gene: 14. This CDR3 has 18 amino acids. Germline assignment: CDR1 SQVTM and CDR2 ANQGSEA. This clonotype was sampled from a woman between 18 and 29 years old in good health. The sample consisted of naive CD4+ T cells from blood. The chain employs TRBV29-1 and TRBJ1-1; 9 bases align to TRBD1. This CDR3 reads CSVEKVQGALLKNTEAFF. The CDR3 DNA follows: TGCAGCGTTGAAAAAGTACAGGGGGCCCTTCTTAAGAACACTGAAGCTTTCTTT.